One and the same sample provided the 16 T cell receptor beta chains below, sequenced in a study of cytomegalovirus exposure and HLA in healthy donors (dated by TCRdb to about 2017). The library was made by the immunoSEQ multiplex PCR assay. For the multiplex PCR, a mixture combining 60 forward primers for TCR Vbeta segments and 13 reverse primers for TCR Jbeta segments was used. The clones in this table, taken by TCRdb from immuneACCESS, are in-frame only. Not every clone is retained; where verified, under half of the shortfall comes from an unresolved V gene, and the cause of the rest is unknown. Recorded for this sample are more than 95,000 clones; around 79% of them occurred a single time. The ten largest account for 5.5% to 8% of the sample. The specimen sequenced was PBMCs. These receptor sequences come from a woman aged 40 to 55 in good health and CMV-seronegative.

Concerning this clone: This sequence may be a read error, since a much larger clone differs from it by one base. V usage is TRBV7-8 and J usage is TRBJ2-7, with 9 bases matching TRBD2. The V gene's germline CDR1 is SGHVS and CDR2 FQNEAQ. Trimming took 3 bases from V and 0 from J; bases not matched to a gene: 0. CDR3 length equals 14 residues. For the CDR3, the DNA is TGTGCCAGCAGCTTTAGCGGGAGCTCCTACGAGCAGTACTTC. Protein product: CASSFSGSSYEQYF.

The chain joins TRBV29-1 to TRBJ2-5, with D possibly TRBD1 on 5 matching bases. CDR3 length: 13 residues. Deletions cut 4 bases from V and 4 bases from J, with 13 bases between. Germline V gene data show CDR1 as SQVTM and CDR2 as ANQGSEA. CDR3 bases: TGCAGCGTTGTCAGAGCAGGGTTAGAGACCCAGTACTTC. This sequence encodes CSVVRAGLETQYF.

V usage is TRBV5-1 and J usage is TRBJ2-3; D gene ambiguous. The V end lost 1 base, the J end lost 4 bases, and 10 bases lay between the germline ends. The V gene's germline CDR1 is SGHRS and CDR2 YFSETQ. The CDR3 sequence is 14 residues long. The CDR3 sequence is CASSLPRGADTQYF. CDR3 nucleotides: TGCGCCAGCAGCTTGCCACGAGGCGCAGATACGCAGTATTTT.

This chain joins TRBV10-3 and TRBJ1-1; 7 bases are a match to TRBD1. Germline CDR1 is ENHRY and CDR2 is SYGVKD. This CDR3 has 15 residues. J was trimmed by 5 bases and V by 1 base; bases with no gene match: 7. The CDR3 protein is CAISEFRGKGTEAFF. The CDR3, as DNA: TGTGCCATCAGTGAGTTCAGGGGGAAGGGTACTGAAGCTTTCTTT.

This chain joins TRBV11-2 and TRBJ2-3; D might be TRBD1 (6 bases). The V gene's germline CDR1 is SGHAT and CDR2 FQNNGV. CDR3 length: 15 residues. The V end lost 5 bases, the J end lost 5 bases, and 17 bases lay between the germline ends. In nucleotides, the CDR3 is TGTGCCAGCAGCCCCAGTAGGGCAGGGGTAGATACGCAGTATTTT. The encoded protein is CASSPSRAGVDTQYF.

The J gene is TRBJ2-5, the V gene TRBV5-1; 7 nucleotides match TRBD1. CDR1 is SGHRS and CDR2 is YFSETQ in the germline V gene. The CDR3 has 13 residues. V was pared by 4 bases and J by 5 bases, with 5 bases of the junction left unmatched. The CDR3 nucleotides read TGCGCCAGCAGCACCGGCAGGGGGGAGACCCAGTACTTC. Translated, it gives CASSTGRGETQYF.

The chain recombines TRBV11-2 with TRBJ2-3; 8 bases fit TRBD2. Germline assignment: CDR1 SGHAT and CDR2 FQNNGV. The CDR3 extends over 17 amino acids. The V and J ends lost 5 bases and 3 bases, in that order; junction bases with no gene match: 13. CDR3 DNA: TGTGCCAGCAGCACAGGATTGGCAGCGGGAGTGACAGATACGCAGTATTTT. It codes for CASSTGLAAGVTDTQYF.

By proportion, this clone is medium-sized (0.01 to 0.1%). The J gene is TRBJ2-7, the V gene TRBV4-1, with 7 bases lining up with TRBD2. The CDR3 has 16 residues. Germline-derived CDR1 and CDR2 are MGHRA and YSYEKL. V was clipped by 4 bases and J by 7 bases; unmatched bases: 16. CDR3 nucleotides: TGCGCCAGCAGCCCAAGGGTGTGGGAGGGCCCGGGAGAGCAGTACTTC. Translated: CASSPRVWEGPGEQYF.

CDR3 amino acids: CASRPGIGYEQYF. As DNA, the CDR3 is TGTGCCAGCAGGCCCGGGATCGGGTACGAGCAGTACTTC. V is TRBV5-4 and J is TRBJ2-7; the D gene is possibly TRBD2 (5 bases). The CDR3 is made up of 13 amino acids. Germline CDR1 and CDR2: SGHNT and YYREEE (reference sequence). The V end lost 5 bases, the J end lost 4 bases, and 13 bases lay between the germline ends.

The chain couples TRBV18 to TRBJ2-6; a weak D match, TRBD2 (6 bases). V was clipped by 3 bases and J by 11 bases, with 32 bases between them. The V gene's germline CDR1 is KGHSH and CDR2 LQKENI. There are 20 residues in the CDR3. CDR3 coding DNA: TGTGCCAGCTCACCGCCCCAGGGACGGACTACCTTCTGGGGCCCTTACGTCCTGACTTTC. Residues: CASSPPQGRTTFWGPYVLTF.

The V call is TRBV27, the J call TRBJ2-7; 12 positions agree with TRBD2. CDR1 and CDR2 (germline): MNHEY, SMNVEV (reference sequence). CDR3 length equals 14 residues. J gave up 4 bases and V 5 bases, and 3 bases lay outside the gene matches. CDR3 loop: CASSRTSGRYEQYF. In DNA, the CDR3 is TGTGCCAGCAGTCGTACTAGCGGGAGGTACGAGCAGTACTTC.

The chain links TRBV2 to TRBJ1-1; no clear D. The CDR3 covers 14 residues. V lost 4 bases, J lost 1 base, and 10 bases lay in between. Germline CDR1 SNHLY, CDR2 FYNNEI. The CDR3 region has the DNA TGTGCCAGCAGTGTTAGACGGGAGAACACTGAAGCTTTCTTT. Translating it yields CASSVRRENTEAFF.

The chain employs TRBV28 and TRBJ1-2; no definite D call. CDR3 size: 14 residues. Per the germline V gene, CDR1 is MDHEN and CDR2 is SYDVKM. V was trimmed by 2 bases and J by 3 bases, leaving 10 bases between them. CDR3 in amino acids: CASSLAGDYYGYTF. The CDR3 nucleotides read TGTGCCAGCAGTTTAGCGGGCGACTACTATGGCTACACCTTC.

V and J are TRBV18 and TRBJ2-5; the match to TRBD1 covers 8 bases. The J call may be incorrect, as the DNA end agrees better with TRBJ2-7. Per the germline V gene, CDR1 is KGHSH and CDR2 is LQKENI. The CDR3 is 15 amino acids. CDR3 in amino acids: CASSPGRNRGYEQYF. For the CDR3, the DNA is TGTGCCAGCTCACCTGGTCGTAACAGGGGGTACGAGCAGTACTTC.

The gene calls are TRBV6-1 and TRBJ1-2; 7 bases align to TRBD1. Germline-derived CDR1 and CDR2 are MNHNS and SASEGT. The length of the CDR3 is 14 residues. The J segment lost 8 bases and the V segment lost 6 bases, leaving 12 bases of the junction unmatched. The CDR3 nucleotides are TGTGCCAGCAGGGCGTGGGACAGCACCCGAGGCTACACCTTC. It translates to CASRAWDSTRGYTF.

The J gene is TRBJ1-1, the V gene TRBV15; D possibly corresponds to TRBD1 (6 bases). Trimming cost V 0 bases and J 0 bases, with 11 bases left between them. The germline V gene encodes CDR1 LNHNV and CDR2 YYDKDF (reference sequence). This CDR3 spans 16 amino acids. This CDR3 reads CATSRDPGHMNTEAFF. For the CDR3, the DNA is TGTGCCACCAGCAGAGATCCGGGACACATGAACACTGAAGCTTTCTTT.